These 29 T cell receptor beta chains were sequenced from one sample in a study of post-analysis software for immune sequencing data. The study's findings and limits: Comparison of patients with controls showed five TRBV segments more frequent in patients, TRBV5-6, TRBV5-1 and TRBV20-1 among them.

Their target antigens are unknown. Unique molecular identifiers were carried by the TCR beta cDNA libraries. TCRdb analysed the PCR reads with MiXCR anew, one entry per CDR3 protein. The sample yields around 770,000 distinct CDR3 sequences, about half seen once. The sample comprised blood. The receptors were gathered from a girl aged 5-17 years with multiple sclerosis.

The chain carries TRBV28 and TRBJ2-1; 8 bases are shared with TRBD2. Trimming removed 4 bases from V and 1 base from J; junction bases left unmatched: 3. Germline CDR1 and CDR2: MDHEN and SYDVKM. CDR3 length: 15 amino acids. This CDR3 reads CASSYSGTSYNEQFF. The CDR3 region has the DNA TGTGCCAGCAGTTATAGCGGGACTTCCTACAATGAGCAGTTCTTC.

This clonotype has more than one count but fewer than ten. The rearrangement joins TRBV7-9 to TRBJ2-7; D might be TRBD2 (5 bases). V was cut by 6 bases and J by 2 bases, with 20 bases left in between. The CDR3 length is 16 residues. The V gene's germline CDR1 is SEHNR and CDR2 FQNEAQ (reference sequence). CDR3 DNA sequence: TGTGCCAGCAGTTCAGCTGTTGTGGGAGACCCCTACGAGCAGTACTTC. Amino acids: CASSSAVVGDPYEQYF.

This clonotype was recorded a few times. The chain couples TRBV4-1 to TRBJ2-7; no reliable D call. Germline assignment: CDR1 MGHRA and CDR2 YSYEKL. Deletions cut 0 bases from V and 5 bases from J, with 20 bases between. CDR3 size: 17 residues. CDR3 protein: CASSQDWMEWSPHEQYF. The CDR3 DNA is TGCGCCAGCAGCCAAGATTGGATGGAGTGGTCTCCACACGAGCAGTACTTC.

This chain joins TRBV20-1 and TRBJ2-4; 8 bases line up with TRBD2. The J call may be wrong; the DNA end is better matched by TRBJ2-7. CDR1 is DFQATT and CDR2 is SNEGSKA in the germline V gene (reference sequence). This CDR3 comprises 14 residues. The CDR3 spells CSVGTSRAPYEQYF. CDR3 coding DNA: TGCAGTGTCGGGACTAGTCGGGCTCCTTACGAGCAGTACTTC.

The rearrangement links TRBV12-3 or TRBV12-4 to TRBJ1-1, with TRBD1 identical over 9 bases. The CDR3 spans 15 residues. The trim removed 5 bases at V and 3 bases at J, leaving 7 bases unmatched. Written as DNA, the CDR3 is TGTGCCAGCAGTCCATGGACAGGGGAGGACACTGAAGCTTTCTTT. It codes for CASSPWTGEDTEAFF.

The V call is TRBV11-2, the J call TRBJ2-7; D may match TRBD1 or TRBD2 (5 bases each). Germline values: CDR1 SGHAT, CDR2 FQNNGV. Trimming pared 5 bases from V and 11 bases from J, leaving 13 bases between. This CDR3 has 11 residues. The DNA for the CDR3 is TGTGCCAGCAGCCCGGGACGGCTGGAGTACTTC. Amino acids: CASSPGRLEYF. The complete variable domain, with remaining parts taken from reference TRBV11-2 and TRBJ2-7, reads EAGVAQSPRYKIIEKRQSVAFWCNPISGHATLYWYQQILGQGPKLLIQFQNNGVVDDSQLPKDRFSAERLKGVDSTLKIQPAKLEDSAVYLCASSPGRLEYFGPGTRLTVT.

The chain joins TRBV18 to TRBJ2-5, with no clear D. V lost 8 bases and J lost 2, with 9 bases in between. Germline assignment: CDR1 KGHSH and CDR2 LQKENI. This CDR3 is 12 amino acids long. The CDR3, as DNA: TGTGCCAGCGCCCCCCGACAAGAGACCCAGTACTTC. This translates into CASAPRQETQYF.

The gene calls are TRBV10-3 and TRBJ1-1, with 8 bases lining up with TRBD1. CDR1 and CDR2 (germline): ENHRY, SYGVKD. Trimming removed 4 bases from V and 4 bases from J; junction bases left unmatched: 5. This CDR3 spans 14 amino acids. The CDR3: CAISGKTGGTEAFF. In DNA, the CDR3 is TGTGCCATCAGTGGAAAAACAGGGGGCACTGAAGCTTTCTTT.

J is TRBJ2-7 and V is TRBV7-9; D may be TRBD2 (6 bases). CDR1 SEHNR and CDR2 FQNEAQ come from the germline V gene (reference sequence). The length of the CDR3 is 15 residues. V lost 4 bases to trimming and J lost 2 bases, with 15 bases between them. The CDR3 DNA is TGTGCCAGCAGCTCCGGGACTCGAAACCCCTACGAGCAGTACTTC. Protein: CASSSGTRNPYEQYF.

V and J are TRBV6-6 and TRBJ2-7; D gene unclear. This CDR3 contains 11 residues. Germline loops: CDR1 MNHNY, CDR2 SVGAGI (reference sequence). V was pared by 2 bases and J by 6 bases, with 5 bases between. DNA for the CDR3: TGTGCCAGCAGTTACGGGCCCGAGCAGTACTTC. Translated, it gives CASSYGPEQYF.

CDR3 amino acids: CASSHTNGIYEQYF. CDR3 bases: TGTGCCAGCAGCCACACTAACGGGATTTACGAGCAGTACTTC. The chain carries TRBV7-2 and TRBJ2-7; D is possibly TRBD2 (5 bases). The germline V gene has CDR1 SGHTA and CDR2 FQGNSA. The ends were cut back, 5 bases at V and 4 bases at J, with 15 bases in the middle. The CDR3 loop spans 14 amino acids.

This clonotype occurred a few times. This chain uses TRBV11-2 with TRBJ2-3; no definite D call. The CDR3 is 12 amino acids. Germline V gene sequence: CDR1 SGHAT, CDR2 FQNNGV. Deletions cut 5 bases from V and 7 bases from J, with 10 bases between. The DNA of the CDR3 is TGTGCCAGCAGCCCGACAAAGAATACGCAGTATTTT. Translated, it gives CASSPTKNTQYF.

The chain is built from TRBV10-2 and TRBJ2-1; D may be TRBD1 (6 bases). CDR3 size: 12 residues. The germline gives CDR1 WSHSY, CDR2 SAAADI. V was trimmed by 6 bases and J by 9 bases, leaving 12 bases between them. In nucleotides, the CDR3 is TGCGCCAGCAGCACAGGGTGGGTTGAGCAGTTCTTC. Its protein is CASSTGWVEQFF.

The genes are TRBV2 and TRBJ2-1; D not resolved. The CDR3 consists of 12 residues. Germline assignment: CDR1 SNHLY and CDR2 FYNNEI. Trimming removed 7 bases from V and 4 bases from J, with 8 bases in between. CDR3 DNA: TGTGCCAGCAAGCCTAATTACAATGAGCAGTTCTTC. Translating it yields CASKPNYNEQFF.

The CDR3 nucleotides read TGTGCCAGCAGTGAAGCCGGACAGGGGGTCACAGATACGCAGTATTTT. It translates to CASSEAGQGVTDTQYF. The gene calls are TRBV6-1 and TRBJ2-3; 10 nucleotides align to TRBD1. V lost 0 bases and J lost 2; bases outside the gene matches: 2. Germline CDR1 and CDR2: MNHNS and SASEGT. This CDR3 contains 16 residues.

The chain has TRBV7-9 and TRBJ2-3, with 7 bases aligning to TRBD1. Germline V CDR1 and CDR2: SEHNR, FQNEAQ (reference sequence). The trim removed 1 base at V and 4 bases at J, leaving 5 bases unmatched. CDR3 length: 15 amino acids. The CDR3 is CASSLVQTGADTQYF. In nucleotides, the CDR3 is TGTGCCAGCAGCTTAGTTCAAACAGGGGCAGATACGCAGTATTTT.

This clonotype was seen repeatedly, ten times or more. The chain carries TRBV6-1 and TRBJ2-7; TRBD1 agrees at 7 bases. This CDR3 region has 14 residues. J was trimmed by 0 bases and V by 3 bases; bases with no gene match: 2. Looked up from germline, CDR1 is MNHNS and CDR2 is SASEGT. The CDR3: CASSEDRYSYEQYF. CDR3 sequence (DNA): TGTGCCAGCAGTGAGGACAGGTACTCCTACGAGCAGTACTTC.

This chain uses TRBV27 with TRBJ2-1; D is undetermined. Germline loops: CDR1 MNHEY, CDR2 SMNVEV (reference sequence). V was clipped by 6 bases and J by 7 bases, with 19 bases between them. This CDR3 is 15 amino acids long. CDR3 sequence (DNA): TGTGCCAGCAGCCCGTTCCGTGCGGCGGCGAATGAGCAGTTCTTC. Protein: CASSPFRAAANEQFF.

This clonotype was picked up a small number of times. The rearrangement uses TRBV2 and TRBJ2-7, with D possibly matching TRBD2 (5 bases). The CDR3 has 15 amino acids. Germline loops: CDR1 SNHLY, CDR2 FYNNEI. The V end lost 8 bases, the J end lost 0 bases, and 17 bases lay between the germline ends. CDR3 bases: TGTGCCAGCTCTAGACCCGAGGGCCCCTCCTACGAGCAGTACTTC. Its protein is CASSRPEGPSYEQYF.

Here the CDR3 reads CASSLGSGRLNEQFF. The CDR3 coding sequence is TGTGCCAGCAGCTTAGGGTCGGGACGTTTGAATGAGCAGTTCTTC. This chain uses TRBV7-2 with TRBJ2-1, with D perhaps being TRBD1 or TRBD2 (5 bases each). Germline loops: CDR1 SGHTA, CDR2 FQGNSA. The V end lost 1 base, the J end lost 7 bases, and 14 bases lay between the germline ends. The CDR3 spans 15 residues. The full variable domain, in which reference TRBV7-2 and TRBJ2-1 provide the parts outside the CDR3, is GAGVSQSPSNKVTEKGKDVELRCDPISGHTALYWYRQSLGQGLEFLIYFQGNSAPDKSGLPSDRFSAERTGGSVSTLTIQRTQQEDSAVYLCASSLGSGRLNEQFFGPGTRLTVL.

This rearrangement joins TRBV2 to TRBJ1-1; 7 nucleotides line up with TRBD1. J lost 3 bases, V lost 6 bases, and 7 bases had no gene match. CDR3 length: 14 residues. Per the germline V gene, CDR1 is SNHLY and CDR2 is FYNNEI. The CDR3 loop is CASRRQGRHTEAFF. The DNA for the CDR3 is TGTGCCAGCAGGAGACAGGGTCGGCACACTGAAGCTTTCTTT.

CDR3 in DNA: TGTGCCAGCAGTTACGGTGGTTACGGGGACTTACTTAGCACAGATACGCAGTATTTT. Translated, it gives CASSYGGYGDLLSTDTQYF. The V and J genes are TRBV6-5 and TRBJ2-3; D perhaps matches TRBD2 (6 bases). The CDR3 is made up of 19 amino acids. V lost 2 bases to trimming and J lost 0 bases, with 21 bases between them. Germline CDR1 MNHEY, CDR2 SVGAGI.

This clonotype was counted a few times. The chain's CDR3 is CSASMGKDIQYF. As DNA, the CDR3 is TGCAGTGCTAGCATGGGAAAGGACATTCAGTACTTC. This chain uses TRBV20-1 with TRBJ2-4; D gene uncertain. The germline CDR1 and CDR2 sequences are DFQATT and SNEGSKA (reference sequence). The length of the CDR3 is 12 residues. The V and J ends lost 3 bases and 8 bases respectively, with 11 bases between them.

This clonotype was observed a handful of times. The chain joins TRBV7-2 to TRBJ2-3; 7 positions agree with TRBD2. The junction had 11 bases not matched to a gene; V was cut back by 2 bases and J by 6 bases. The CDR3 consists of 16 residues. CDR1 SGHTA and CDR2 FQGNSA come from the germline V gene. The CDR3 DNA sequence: TGTGCCAGCAGCTTAATTAGTCGCCGCGGGAGCGATACGCAGTATTTT. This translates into CASSLISRRGSDTQYF. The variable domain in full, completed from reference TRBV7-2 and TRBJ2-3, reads GAGVSQSPSNKVTEKGKDVELRCDPISGHTALYWYRQSLGQGLEFLIYFQGNSAPDKSGLPSDRFSAERTGGSVSTLTIQRTQQEDSAVYLCASSLISRRGSDTQYFGPGTRLTVL.

CDR3 bases: TGCAGCGTTGAAGATCCCGGCAAGGGGGAGGGGGCCTACGAGCAGTACTTC. Its protein is CSVEDPGKGEGAYEQYF. The chain links TRBV29-1 to TRBJ2-7, with D tentatively TRBD2 (7 bases). Germline CDR1 is SQVTM and CDR2 is ANQGSEA. CDR3 length: 17 amino acids. Between the trimmed V and J ends, which lost 0 bases and 2 bases, there was a span of 20 bases.

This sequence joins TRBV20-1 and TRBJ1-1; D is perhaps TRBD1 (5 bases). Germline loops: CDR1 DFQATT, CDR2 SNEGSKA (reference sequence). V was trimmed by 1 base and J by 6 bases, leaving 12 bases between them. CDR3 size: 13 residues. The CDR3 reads CSARVQGRAEAFF. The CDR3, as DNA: TGCAGTGCTAGAGTCCAGGGCCGCGCTGAAGCTTTCTTT.

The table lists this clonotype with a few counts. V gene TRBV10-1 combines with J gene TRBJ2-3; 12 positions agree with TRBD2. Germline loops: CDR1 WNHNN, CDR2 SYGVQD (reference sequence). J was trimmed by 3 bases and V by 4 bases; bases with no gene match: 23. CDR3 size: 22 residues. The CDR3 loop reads CASSAGRSSRLAGGPRTDTQYF. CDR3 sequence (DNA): TGCGCCAGCAGTGCGGGGCGATCTTCCCGGCTAGCGGGAGGGCCTAGGACAGATACGCAGTATTTT.

This CDR3 is CASSYEGSGTKFYEQYF. CDR3 nucleotide sequence: TGTGCCAGCAGTTACGAGGGTAGCGGGACCAAATTCTACGAGCAGTACTTC. The V and J genes are TRBV6-5 and TRBJ2-7; 8 bases are shared with TRBD2. V gave up 2 bases and J gave up 3 bases; unmatched junction bases: 12. Germline lookup yields CDR1 MNHEY and CDR2 SVGAGI. The CDR3 is 17 amino acids.

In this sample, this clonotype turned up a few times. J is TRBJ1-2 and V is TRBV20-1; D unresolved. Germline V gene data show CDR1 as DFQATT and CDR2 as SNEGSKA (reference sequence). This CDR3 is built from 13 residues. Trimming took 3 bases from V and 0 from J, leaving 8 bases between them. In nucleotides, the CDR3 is TGCAGTGCTAGGCCCAGCGCTAACTATGGCTACACCTTC. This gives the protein CSARPSANYGYTF.